Listed here are 10 T cell receptor beta chains from one sample, sequenced in a study of T cell repertoires in cytomegalovirus infection. TCRdb redid the calling of the reads with MiXCR, one entry per CDR3 protein. Of 200,000 to 300,000 distinct CDR3 sequences detected, approximately 10% appear once; the ten largest clones hold roughly 15%. Sequenced sample: PBMCs. The source is a human donor in good health (CMV status not recorded). Some clones in this sample may be carry-over from other donors' samples.

The chain employs TRBV6-2 or TRBV6-3 and TRBJ2-5, with D perhaps being TRBD1 or TRBD2 (5 bases each). CDR1 is MNHEY and CDR2 is SVGEGT in the germline V gene. The CDR3 runs to 15 residues. V was pared by 2 bases and J by 4 bases, with 14 bases between. The CDR3: CASSYRGQGRETQYF. The CDR3 nucleotides read TGTGCCAGCAGTTACCGAGGGCAGGGTCGAGAGACCCAGTACTTC.

This clonotype was seen ten or more times. The rearrangement joins TRBV7-2 to TRBJ1-1; unclear D gene. V was cut by 2 bases and J by 2 bases, with 6 bases left in between. The CDR3 runs 13 residues. The germline V gene has CDR1 SGHTA and CDR2 FQGNSA. The CDR3 sequence is CASSLYANTEAFF. For the CDR3, the DNA is TGTGCCAGCAGCTTATACGCAAACACTGAAGCTTTCTTT.

This clonotype was observed at least ten times. The chain uses TRBV7-2 and TRBJ2-7; the D is unclear. Deletions cut 5 bases from V and 1 base from J, with 18 bases between. Germline values: CDR1 SGHTA, CDR2 FQGNSA. The CDR3 covers 16 residues. CDR3 DNA sequence: TGTGCCAGCAGCATCAACCCCGCGGCCCCTTCCTACGAGCAGTACTTC. This translates into CASSINPAAPSYEQYF.

V gene TRBV19 combines with J gene TRBJ1-1; no definite D call. Looked up from germline, CDR1 is LNHDA and CDR2 is SQIVND (reference sequence). CDR3 size: 14 residues. The V gene lost 6 bases and the J gene lost 1 base, with 12 bases spanning the gap. Here the CDR3 reads CASSLVGPNTEAFF. CDR3 DNA sequence: TGTGCCAGTAGCCTCGTGGGCCCGAACACTGAAGCTTTCTTT.

This clonotype appeared a few times. The chain combines TRBV6-2 or TRBV6-3 with TRBJ1-1, with D uncertain. Trimming removed 0 bases at V and 7 bases at J, with 6 bases between. The CDR3 consists of 12 residues. Germline V lookup: CDR1 MNHEY, CDR2 SVGEGT. The CDR3 region has the DNA TGTGCCAGCAGTTACTCGGCCCGTGAAGCTTTCTTT. Its protein product is CASSYSAREAFF.

This clonotype was observed many times. This sequence joins TRBV11-3 and TRBJ2-5; 14 nucleotides align to TRBD2. The germline CDR1 and CDR2 sequences are SGHNT and YENEEA. Losses at the gene ends were 4 bases for V and 5 bases for J; bases not matched to a gene: 3. There are 15 residues in the CDR3. The DNA for the CDR3 is TGTGCCAGCAGCTCCTGGACTAGCGGGGGGGAGACCCAGTACTTC. Its translation: CASSSWTSGGETQYF.

This clonotype was observed at least ten times. The chain combines TRBV7-2 with TRBJ1-1; the D is unclear. The V and J ends lost 0 bases and 5 bases respectively, with 10 bases between them. Germline loops: CDR1 SGHTA, CDR2 FQGNSA. The CDR3 contains 14 residues. In DNA form, the CDR3 reads TGTGCCAGCAGCTTAGCAGGGTTCGGGACTGAAGCTTTCTTT. Protein: CASSLAGFGTEAFF.

This clonotype occurred many times. The germline gene is not matched at one end of the junction; a read error may be the cause. The V call is TRBV4-1, the J call TRBJ2-1; D may be TRBD2 (7 bases). Looked up from germline, CDR1 is MGHRA and CDR2 is YSYEKL. The CDR3 spans 18 residues. CDR3 in amino acids: CASSQETGGGFVDNEQFF. In DNA, the CDR3 is TGTGCCAGCAGCCAAGAAACTGGCGGGGGCTTTGTTGACAATGAGCAGTTCTTC.

The table lists this clonotype with many counts. J is TRBJ2-7 and V is TRBV7-2, with D possibly TRBD1 on 5 matching bases. Trimming took off 5 bases at V and 1 base at J, with 15 bases between the two ends. Germline CDR1 and CDR2: SGHTA and FQGNSA. This CDR3 comprises 15 residues. The DNA of the CDR3 is TGTGCCAGCAGCCTTTGGGGCGGCGGATCCTACGAGCAGTACTTC. Its protein product is CASSLWGGGSYEQYF.

This clonotype has at least ten counts. The J gene is TRBJ2-6, the V gene TRBV19; unclear D gene. The CDR3 totals 16 residues. Germline values: CDR1 LNHDA, CDR2 SQIVND (reference sequence). The V end was cut by 7 bases, the J end by 10 bases, with 23 bases between. Here the CDR3 reads CASTNGGWPKDNVLTF. The DNA for the CDR3 is TGTGCCAGTACCAACGGTGGATGGCCTAAAGATAACGTCCTGACTTTC.